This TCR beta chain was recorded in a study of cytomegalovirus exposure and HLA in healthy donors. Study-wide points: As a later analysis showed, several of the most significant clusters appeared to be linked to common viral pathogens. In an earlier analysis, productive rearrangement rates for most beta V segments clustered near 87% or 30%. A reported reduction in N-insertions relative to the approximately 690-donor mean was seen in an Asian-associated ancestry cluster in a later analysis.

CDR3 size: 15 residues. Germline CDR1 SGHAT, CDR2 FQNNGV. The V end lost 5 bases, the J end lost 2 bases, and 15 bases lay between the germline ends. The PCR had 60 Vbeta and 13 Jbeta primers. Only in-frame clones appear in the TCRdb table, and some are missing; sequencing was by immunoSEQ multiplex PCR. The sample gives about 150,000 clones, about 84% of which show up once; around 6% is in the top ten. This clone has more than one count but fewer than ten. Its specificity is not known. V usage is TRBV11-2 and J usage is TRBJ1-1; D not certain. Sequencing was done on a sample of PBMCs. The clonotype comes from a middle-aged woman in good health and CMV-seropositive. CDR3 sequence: CASSPVGRVNTEAFF. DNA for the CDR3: TGTGCCAGCAGCCCCGTAGGGAGGGTTAACACTGAAGCTTTCTTT.